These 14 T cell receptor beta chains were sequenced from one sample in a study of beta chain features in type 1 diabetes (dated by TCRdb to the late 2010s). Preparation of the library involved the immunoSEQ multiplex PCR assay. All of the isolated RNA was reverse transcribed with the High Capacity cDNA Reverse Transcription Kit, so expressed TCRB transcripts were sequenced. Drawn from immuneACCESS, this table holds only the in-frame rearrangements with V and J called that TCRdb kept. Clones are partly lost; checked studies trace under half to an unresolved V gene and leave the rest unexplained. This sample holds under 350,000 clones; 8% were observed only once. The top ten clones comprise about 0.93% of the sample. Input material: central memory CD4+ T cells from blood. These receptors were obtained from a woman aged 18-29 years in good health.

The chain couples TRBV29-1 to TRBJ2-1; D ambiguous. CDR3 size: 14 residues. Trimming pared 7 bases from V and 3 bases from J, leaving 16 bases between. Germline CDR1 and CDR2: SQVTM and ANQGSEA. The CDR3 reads CSADLPDLYNEQFF. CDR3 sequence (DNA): TGCAGCGCAGACTTGCCGGACCTCTACAATGAGCAGTTCTTC.

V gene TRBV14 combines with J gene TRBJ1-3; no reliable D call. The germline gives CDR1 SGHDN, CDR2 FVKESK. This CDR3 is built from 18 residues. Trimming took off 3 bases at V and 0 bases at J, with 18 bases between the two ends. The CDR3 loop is CASSHDWVWGDSGNTIYF. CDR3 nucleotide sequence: TGTGCCAGCAGCCACGACTGGGTGTGGGGTGACTCTGGAAACACCATATATTTT. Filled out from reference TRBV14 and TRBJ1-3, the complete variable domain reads EAGVTQFPSHSVIEKGQTVTLRCDPISGHDNLYWYRRVMGKEIKFLLHFVKESKQDESGMPNNRFLAERTGGTYSTLKVQPAELEDSGVYFCASSHDWVWGDSGNTIYFGEGSWLTVV.

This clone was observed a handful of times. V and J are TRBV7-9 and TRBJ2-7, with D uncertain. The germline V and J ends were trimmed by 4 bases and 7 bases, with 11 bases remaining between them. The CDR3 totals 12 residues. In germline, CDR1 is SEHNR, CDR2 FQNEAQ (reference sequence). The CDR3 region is CASSSTAREQYV. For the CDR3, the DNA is TGTGCCAGCAGCTCGACTGCACGAGAGCAGTACGTC.

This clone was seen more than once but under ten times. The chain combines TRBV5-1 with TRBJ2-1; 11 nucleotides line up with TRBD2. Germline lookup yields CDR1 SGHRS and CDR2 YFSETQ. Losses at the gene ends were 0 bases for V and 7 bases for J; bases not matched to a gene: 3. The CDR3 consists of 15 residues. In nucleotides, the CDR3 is TGCGCCAGCAGCTTGGTAGCGGGAGGGCATAATGAGCAGTTCTTC. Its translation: CASSLVAGGHNEQFF.

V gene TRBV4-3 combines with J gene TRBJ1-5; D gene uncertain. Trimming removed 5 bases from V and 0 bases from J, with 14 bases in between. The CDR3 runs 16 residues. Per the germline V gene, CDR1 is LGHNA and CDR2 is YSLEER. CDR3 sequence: CASSFKVKDSNQPQHF. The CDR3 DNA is TGCGCCAGCAGCTTTAAGGTGAAGGATAGCAATCAGCCCCAGCATTTT.

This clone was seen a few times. DNA for the CDR3: TGTGCCAGCTCACACCTCCGCCAGGGGGAAGGGACCCAGTACTTC. Protein sequence: CASSHLRQGEGTQYF. The rearrangement links TRBV18 to TRBJ2-5; 7 bases align to TRBD1. CDR1 is KGHSH, CDR2 LQKENI, per germline. V shed 4 bases, J shed 7 bases, and the junction held 12 bases outside the gene matches. This CDR3 has 15 amino acids. Full variable domain (rest looked up from reference TRBV18 and TRBJ2-5): NAGVMQNPRHLVRRRGQEARLRCSPMKGHSHVYWYRQLPEEGLKFMVYLQKENIIDESGMPKERFSAEFPKEGPSILRIQQVVRGDSAAYFCASSHLRQGEGTQYFGPGTRLLVL.

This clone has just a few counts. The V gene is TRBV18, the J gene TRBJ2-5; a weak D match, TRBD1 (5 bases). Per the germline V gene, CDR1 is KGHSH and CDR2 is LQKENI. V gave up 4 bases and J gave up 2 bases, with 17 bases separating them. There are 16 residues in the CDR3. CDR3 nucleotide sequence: TGTGCCAGCTCACTCCAGGGCCCTGCGATGCAAGAGACCCAGTACTTC. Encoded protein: CASSLQGPAMQETQYF.

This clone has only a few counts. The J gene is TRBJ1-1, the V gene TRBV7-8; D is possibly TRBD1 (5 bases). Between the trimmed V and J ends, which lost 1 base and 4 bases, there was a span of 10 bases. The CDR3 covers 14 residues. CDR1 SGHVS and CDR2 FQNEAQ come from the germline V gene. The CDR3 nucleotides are TGTGCCAGCAGCTTAGTTTCAGGGACCACTGAAGCTTTCTTT. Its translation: CASSLVSGTTEAFF.

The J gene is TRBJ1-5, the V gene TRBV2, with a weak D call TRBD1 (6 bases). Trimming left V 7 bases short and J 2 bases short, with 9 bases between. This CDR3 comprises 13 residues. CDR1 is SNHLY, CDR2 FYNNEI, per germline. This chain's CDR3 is CASMDRRNQPQHF. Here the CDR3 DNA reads TGTGCCAGCATGGACAGACGCAATCAGCCCCAGCATTTT.

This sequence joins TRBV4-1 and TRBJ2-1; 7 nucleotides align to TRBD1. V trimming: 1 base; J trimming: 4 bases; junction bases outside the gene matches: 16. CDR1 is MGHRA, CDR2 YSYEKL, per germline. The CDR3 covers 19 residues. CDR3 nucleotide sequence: TGCGCCAGCAGCCAAGGTTGGGGAACGGGACAGTTTCTATACAATGAGCAGTTCTTC. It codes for CASSQGWGTGQFLYNEQFF.

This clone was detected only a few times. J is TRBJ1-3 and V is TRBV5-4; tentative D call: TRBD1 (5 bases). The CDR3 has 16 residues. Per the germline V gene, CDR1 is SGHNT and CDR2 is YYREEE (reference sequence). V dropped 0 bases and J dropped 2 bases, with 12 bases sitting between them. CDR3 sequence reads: CASSLGGDRAGNTIYF. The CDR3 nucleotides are TGTGCCAGCAGCTTGGGAGGGGATCGAGCTGGAAACACCATATATTTT.

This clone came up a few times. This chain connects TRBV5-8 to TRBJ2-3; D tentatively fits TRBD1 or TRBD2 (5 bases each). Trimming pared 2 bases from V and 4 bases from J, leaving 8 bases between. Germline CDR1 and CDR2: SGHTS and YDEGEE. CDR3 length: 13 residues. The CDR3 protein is CASSFRGADTQYF. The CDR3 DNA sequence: TGTGCCAGCAGCTTTCGAGGGGCAGATACGCAGTATTTT.

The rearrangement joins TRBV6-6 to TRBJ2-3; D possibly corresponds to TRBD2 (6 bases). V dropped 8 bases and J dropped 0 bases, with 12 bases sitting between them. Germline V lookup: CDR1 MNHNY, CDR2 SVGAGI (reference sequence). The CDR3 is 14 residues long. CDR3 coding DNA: TGTGCCAGCCGGAGGGAGGCTAGCACAGATACGCAGTATTTT. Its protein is CASRREASTDTQYF.

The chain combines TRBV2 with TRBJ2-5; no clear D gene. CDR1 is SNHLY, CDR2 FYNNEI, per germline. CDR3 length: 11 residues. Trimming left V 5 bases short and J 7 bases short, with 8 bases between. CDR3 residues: CASSPGGTQYF. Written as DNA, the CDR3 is TGTGCCAGCAGTCCGGGTGGGACCCAGTACTTC.